One and the same sample provided the 19 T cell receptor beta chains below, sequenced in a study of blood T cell repertoires in COVID-19. Assay used: immunoSEQ multiplex PCR; TCRdb lists only in-frame clones, some missing. The sample consists of 300,000 to 400,000 clones, over 80% of them appearing once. Sequenced input: peripheral blood. These receptors originate from a young man with COVID-19, enrolled during active disease.

This chain connects TRBV18 to TRBJ2-7; 8 nucleotides match TRBD2. Germline lookup yields CDR1 KGHSH and CDR2 LQKENI. CDR3 length: 15 residues. V lost 5 bases, J lost 3 bases, and 9 bases stayed unmatched. The CDR3 DNA reads TGTGCCAGCTCATCTGGCGGGGGGACAAACTACGAGCAGTACTTC. Translated: CASSSGGGTNYEQYF.

The chain links TRBV19 to TRBJ1-5; 9 nucleotides align to TRBD1. The V gene end was trimmed by 4 bases and the J gene end by 2 bases; junction bases not matched to a gene: 6. Germline V gives CDR1 LNHDA, CDR2 SQIVND (reference sequence). The CDR3 covers 16 residues. The CDR3 loop is CASSRKGQGGNQPQHF. The CDR3 DNA reads TGTGCCAGTAGTAGGAAGGGACAGGGAGGCAATCAGCCCCAGCATTTT.

The gene calls are TRBV27 and TRBJ1-1, with TRBD1 matching 7 bases. CDR3 length equals 16 residues. From germline, CDR1 is MNHEY and CDR2 SMNVEV (reference sequence). V lost 5 bases to trimming and J lost 0 bases; unmatched junction nucleotides: 9. The CDR3 DNA reads TGTGCCAGCAGTAGAACCGGGACAGCAATGAACACTGAAGCTTTCTTT. This gives the protein CASSRTGTAMNTEAFF.

This clone was picked up one time. The chain is built from TRBV5-1 and TRBJ2-1; 9 nucleotides agree with TRBD2. Germline assignment: CDR1 SGHRS and CDR2 YFSETQ. There are 16 residues in the CDR3. Losses at the gene ends were 4 bases for V and 7 bases for J; bases not matched to a gene: 12. CDR3 protein: CASSENSGSAWNEQFF. The CDR3, as DNA: TGCGCCAGCAGCGAAAATAGCGGGAGCGCGTGGAATGAGCAGTTCTTC.

CDR3 nucleotides: TGTGCCAGTAGTACCCCGGGACAGGGGGCGGGTCAGCCCCAGCATTTT. This sequence encodes CASSTPGQGAGQPQHF. This chain joins TRBV19 and TRBJ1-5, with 12 bases aligning to TRBD1. The germline CDR1 and CDR2 sequences are LNHDA and SQIVND (reference sequence). The CDR3 runs 16 residues. The trim removed 4 bases at V and 6 bases at J, leaving 7 bases unmatched.

This clone has only a few counts. The CDR3 DNA reads as TGTGCCAGCAGCCAGTTTAGGACAGCCCCTCGGAACGAGCAGTACTTC. Its protein is CASSQFRTAPRNEQYF. The rearrangement uses TRBV3-1 (or the pseudogene TRBV3-2) and TRBJ2-7, with D possibly being TRBD1 (6 bases). The CDR3 consists of 16 residues. The germline gives CDR1 LGHDT, CDR2 YNNKEL (reference sequence). V lost 3 bases and J 5 bases, leaving 20 bases between the germline ends.

The chain employs TRBV14 and TRBJ2-4; D might be TRBD1 (5 bases). This CDR3 has 16 residues. In germline, CDR1 is SGHDN, CDR2 FVKESK. V was shortened by 0 bases and J by 0 bases, with 9 bases between the two germline ends. CDR3 loop: CASSQDQGLAKNIQYF. CDR3 coding DNA: TGTGCCAGCAGCCAAGATCAGGGCCTAGCCAAAAACATTCAGTACTTC.

This clone was recorded many times. The J gene is TRBJ1-2, the V gene TRBV7-9; no clear D gene. Trimming took 1 base from V and 1 from J, leaving 4 bases between them. CDR1 and CDR2 from the germline V gene are SEHNR and FQNEAQ (reference sequence). The CDR3 covers 13 residues. The CDR3: CASSLGHNYGYTF. Here the CDR3 DNA reads TGTGCCAGCAGCTTAGGACATAACTATGGCTACACCTTC.

The chain joins TRBV6-2 or TRBV6-3 to TRBJ2-7; D is possibly TRBD2 (5 bases). Germline CDR1 MNHEY, CDR2 SVGEGT. Trimming left V 2 bases short and J 4 bases short, with 9 bases between. CDR3 length: 13 amino acids. CDR3 coding DNA: TGTGCCAGCAGTTACCGGAGGCAGTACGAGCAGTACTTC. It is translated as CASSYRRQYEQYF.

This clone occurred many times. V gene TRBV11-2 combines with J gene TRBJ1-2; D is undetermined. The CDR3 extends over 13 amino acids. The V end lost 7 bases, the J end lost 4 bases, and 13 bases lay between the germline ends. Germline CDR1 reads SGHAT; CDR2 reads FQNNGV. CDR3 nucleotide sequence: TGTGCCAGCACCGGGTGGCAGTCCTATGGCTACACCTTC. This sequence encodes CASTGWQSYGYTF.

V usage is TRBV19 and J usage is TRBJ1-2, with D tentatively TRBD1 (5 bases). CDR3 length equals 13 residues. Deletions cut 3 bases from V and 2 bases from J, with 7 bases between. The V gene's germline CDR1 is LNHDA and CDR2 SQIVND (reference sequence). The CDR3 DNA follows: TGTGCCAGTAGTATCCCAGGGAACTATGGCTACACCTTC. Protein sequence: CASSIPGNYGYTF.

This chain links TRBV4-1 with TRBJ1-5; 11 bases are a match to TRBD1. The CDR3 covers 17 residues. Germline V CDR1 and CDR2: MGHRA, YSYEKL. The V segment lost 8 bases and the J segment 5 bases; nucleotides outside the gene matches: 14. The CDR3 sequence: CASGRTLGQGGHQPQHF. CDR3 DNA: TGCGCCAGCGGCCGGACACTGGGACAGGGGGGTCATCAGCCCCAGCATTTT.

This chain uses TRBV6-2 or TRBV6-3 with TRBJ2-7; D might be TRBD1 (6 bases). CDR3 length: 17 residues. Trimming removed 0 bases from V and 0 bases from J, with 15 bases in between. Germline loops: CDR1 MNHEY, CDR2 SVGEGT. CDR3 nucleotides: TGTGCCAGCAGTTACTCCATCGACAGGACCTACTCCTACGAGCAGTACTTC. Translation gives CASSYSIDRTYSYEQYF.

This rearrangement joins TRBV15 to TRBJ2-7; D is uncertain. Germline CDR1 is LNHNV and CDR2 is YYDKDF (reference sequence). The CDR3 is 15 amino acids. The V end was cut by 3 bases, the J end by 5 bases, with 17 bases between. Here the CDR3 reads CATSRFIGDFNEQYF. CDR3 coding DNA: TGTGCCACCAGCAGGTTTATCGGTGACTTTAACGAGCAGTACTTC. Full variable domain (remainder filled in from reference TRBV15 and TRBJ2-7): DAMVIQNPRYQVTQFGKPVTLSCSQTLNHNVMYWYQQKSSQAPKLLFHYYDKDFNNEADTPDNFQSRRPNTSFCFLDIRSPGLGDTAMYLCATSRFIGDFNEQYFGPGTRLTVT.

V and J are TRBV11-2 and TRBJ2-7; D remains unclear. This CDR3 is 14 amino acids long. Germline V gene lookup returns CDR1 SGHAT and CDR2 FQNNGV. V lost 5 bases and J lost 0, with 11 bases in between. CDR3 coding DNA: TGTGCCAGCAGCCGTAGAATTAGCTCCTACGAGCAGTACTTC. This sequence encodes CASSRRISSYEQYF.

The chain is built from TRBV10-3 and TRBJ2-1; the D gene is possibly TRBD2 (7 bases). Germline-derived CDR1 and CDR2 are ENHRY and SYGVKD. This CDR3 is 14 amino acids long. Trimming left V 11 bases short and J 7 bases short, with 21 bases between. The CDR3 coding sequence is TGTGCCGGGGGGGGGCAGACAGAGGGTAATGAGCAGTTCTTC. It is translated as CAGGGQTEGNEQFF.

This clone appeared once. The chain carries TRBV5-6 and TRBJ1-6; D possibly corresponds to TRBD1 (5 bases). The V and J ends lost 0 bases and 5 bases respectively, with 15 bases between them. The germline CDR1 and CDR2 sequences are SGHDT and YYEEEE. The CDR3 spans 17 residues. In DNA form, the CDR3 reads TGTGCCAGCAGCTTGGTTGGACAACCCCCCAATAATTCACCCCTCCACTTT. The encoded protein is CASSLVGQPPNNSPLHF. The variable domain in full, completed from reference TRBV5-6 and TRBJ1-6, reads DAGVTQSPTHLIKTRGQQVTLRCSPKSGHDTVSWYQQALGQGPQFIFQYYEEEERQRGNFPDRFSGHQFPNYSSELNVNALLLGDSALYLCASSLVGQPPNNSPLHFGNGTRLTVT.

CDR3 loop: CASSLRQSYEQYF. The CDR3 bases are TGTGCCAGCAGCTTGCGACAGAGCTACGAGCAGTACTTC. This rearrangement joins TRBV9 to TRBJ2-7, with D possibly being TRBD1 (5 bases). The V end lost 4 bases, the J end lost 3 bases, and 11 bases lay between the germline ends. CDR1 is SGDLS and CDR2 is YYNGEE in the germline V gene. This CDR3 region has 13 residues.

This clone was seen once. The V call is TRBV19, the J call TRBJ2-2; 8 nucleotides align to TRBD1. The germline gives CDR1 LNHDA, CDR2 SQIVND (reference sequence). V lost 3 bases and J lost 5; bases outside the gene matches: 11. The CDR3 consists of 17 residues. The CDR3: CASSIERQGARTGELFF. In nucleotides, the CDR3 is TGTGCCAGTAGTATTGAGAGGCAGGGGGCGAGGACCGGGGAGCTGTTTTTT.